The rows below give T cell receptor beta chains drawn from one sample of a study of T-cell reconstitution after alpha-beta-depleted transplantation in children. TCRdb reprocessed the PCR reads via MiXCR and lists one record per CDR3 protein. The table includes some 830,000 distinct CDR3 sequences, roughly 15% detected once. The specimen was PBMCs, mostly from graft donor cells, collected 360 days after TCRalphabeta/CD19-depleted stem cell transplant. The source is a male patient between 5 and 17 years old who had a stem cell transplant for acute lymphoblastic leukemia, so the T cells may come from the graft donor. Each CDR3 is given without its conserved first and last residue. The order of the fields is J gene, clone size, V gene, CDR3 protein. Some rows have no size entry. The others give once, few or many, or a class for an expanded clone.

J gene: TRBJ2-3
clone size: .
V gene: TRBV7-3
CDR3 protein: ASSLTLAASSADTQY

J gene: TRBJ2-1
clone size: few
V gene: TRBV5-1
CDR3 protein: ASSRSGRSSYNEQF

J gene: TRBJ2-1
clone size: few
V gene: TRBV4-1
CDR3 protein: ASRSRYLGYNEQF

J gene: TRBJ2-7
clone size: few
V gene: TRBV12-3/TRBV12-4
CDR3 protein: ASSPSYNSYEQY

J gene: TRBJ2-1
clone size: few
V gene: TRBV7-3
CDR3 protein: ASSSGLPWGEQF

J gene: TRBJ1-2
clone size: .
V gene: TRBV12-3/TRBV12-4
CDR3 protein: ASSLRGGGYT

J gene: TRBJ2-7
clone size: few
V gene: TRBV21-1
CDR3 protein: ASSVDWRRQY

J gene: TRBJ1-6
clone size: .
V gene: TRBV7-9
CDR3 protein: ASSYREVYSPLH

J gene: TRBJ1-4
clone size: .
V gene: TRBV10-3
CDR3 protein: ATQTGSRATNEKLF

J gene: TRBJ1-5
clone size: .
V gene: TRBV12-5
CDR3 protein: ASDLRGRGQPQH

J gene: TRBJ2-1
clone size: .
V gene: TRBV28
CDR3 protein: VSSSGPVIWNEQF

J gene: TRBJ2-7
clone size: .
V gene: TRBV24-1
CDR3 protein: ATGLAGVVGNYEQY

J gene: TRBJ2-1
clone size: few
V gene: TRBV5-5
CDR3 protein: ASSFGTTIYNEQF

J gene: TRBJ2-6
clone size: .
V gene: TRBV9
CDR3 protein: ASSVAILGRSGANVLT

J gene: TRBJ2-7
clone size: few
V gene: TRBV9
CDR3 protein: ASSVGGNLDSREQY

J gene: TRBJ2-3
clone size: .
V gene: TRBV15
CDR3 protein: ATSSGDYAYPDTQY

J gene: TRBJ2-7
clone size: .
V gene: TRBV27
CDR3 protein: ASSHRGFSYEQY

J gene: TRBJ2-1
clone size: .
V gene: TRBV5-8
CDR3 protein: ASSYSDRDRGVNEQF

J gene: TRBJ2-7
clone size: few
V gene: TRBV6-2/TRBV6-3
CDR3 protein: ASSEYRFEQY

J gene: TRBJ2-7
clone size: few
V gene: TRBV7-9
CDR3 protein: ASSSAGASFEQY

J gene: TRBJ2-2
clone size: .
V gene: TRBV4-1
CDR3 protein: ASRDSGLAGNTGELF

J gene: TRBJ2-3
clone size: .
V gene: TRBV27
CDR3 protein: ASSPSGSLGTDTQY

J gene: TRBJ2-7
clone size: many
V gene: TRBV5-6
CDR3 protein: ASSLSSEQY

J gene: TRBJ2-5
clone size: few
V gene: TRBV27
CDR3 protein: ASSLSGFKRETQY

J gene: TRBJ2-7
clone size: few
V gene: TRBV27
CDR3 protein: ASSLVQGVGYEQY

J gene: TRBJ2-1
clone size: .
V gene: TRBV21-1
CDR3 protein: ASSKVGQFNEQF

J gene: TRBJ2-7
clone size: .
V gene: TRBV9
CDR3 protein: ASSVGSEPPYEQY

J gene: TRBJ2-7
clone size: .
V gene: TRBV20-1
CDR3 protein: SARKTSELYEQY

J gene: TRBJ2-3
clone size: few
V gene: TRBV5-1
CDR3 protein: ASSLVLAGLFDTQY

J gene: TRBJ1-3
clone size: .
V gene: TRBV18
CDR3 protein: ASSRSGSSGNTIY

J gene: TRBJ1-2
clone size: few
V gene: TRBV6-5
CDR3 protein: ASSYAGPDYGYT

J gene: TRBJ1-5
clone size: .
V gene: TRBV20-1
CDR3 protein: SAAPRDRDNLGNQPQH

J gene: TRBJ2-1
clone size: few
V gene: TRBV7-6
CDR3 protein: ASSLGTGGKDEQF

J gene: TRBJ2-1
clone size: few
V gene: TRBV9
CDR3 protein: ASSVTGGGIGEQF

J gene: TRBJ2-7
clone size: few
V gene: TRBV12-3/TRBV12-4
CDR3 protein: ASSYSRQTSYEQY

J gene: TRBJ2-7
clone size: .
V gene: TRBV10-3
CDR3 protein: AISESPDRTYEQY

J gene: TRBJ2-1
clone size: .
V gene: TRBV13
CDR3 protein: ASSLEWDHNEQF

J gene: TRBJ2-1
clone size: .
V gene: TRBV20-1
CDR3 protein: SAATSLRYEQF

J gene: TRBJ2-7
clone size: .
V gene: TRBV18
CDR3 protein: ASSSLNDPPSQRGRNLYEQY

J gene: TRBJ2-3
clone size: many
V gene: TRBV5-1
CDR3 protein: ASRGLEVPDTQY

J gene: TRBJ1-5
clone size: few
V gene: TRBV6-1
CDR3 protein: ASRLGDGQPQH

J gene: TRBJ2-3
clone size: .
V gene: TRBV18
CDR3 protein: ASSPTVPSLAGKTDTQY

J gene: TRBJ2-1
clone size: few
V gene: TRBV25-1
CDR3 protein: ASTPRTSGKGSQF

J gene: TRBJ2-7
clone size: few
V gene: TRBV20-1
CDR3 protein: SAPWTSFLSEQY

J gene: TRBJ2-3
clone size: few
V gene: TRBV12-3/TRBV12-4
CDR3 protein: ASRLTSGIRDTQY

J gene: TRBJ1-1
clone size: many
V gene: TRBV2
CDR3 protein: ASRDHPWGGTEAF

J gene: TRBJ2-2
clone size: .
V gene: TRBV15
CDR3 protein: ATSRERAPNTGELF

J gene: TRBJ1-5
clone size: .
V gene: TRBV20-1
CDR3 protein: SARLRGPNQPQH

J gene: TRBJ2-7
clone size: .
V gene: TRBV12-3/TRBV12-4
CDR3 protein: ASSFHPRGLVSYEQY

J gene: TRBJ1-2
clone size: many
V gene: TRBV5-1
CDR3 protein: ASSSPRDGYGYT

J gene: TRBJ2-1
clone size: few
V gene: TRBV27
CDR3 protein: ASSYRTSGGEQF

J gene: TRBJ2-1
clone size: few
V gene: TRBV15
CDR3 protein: ATSRELTGNSYNEQF

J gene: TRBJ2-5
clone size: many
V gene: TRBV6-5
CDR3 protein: ASSYGEAGLGETQY